This entry concerns a single TCR beta chain. Ten or more counts support this clonotype. Its cognate antigen has yet to be identified. There are no base qualities to consult, and no much larger clone falls within one base. The record originates from a study of T-cell memory formation after mild COVID-19 (dated by TCRdb to about 2021). Background on the whole study: Most TCR sequence clusters were specific to one of the two donors. In a couple of donors, T-cell clones that expanded and contracted after mild COVID-19 were tracked by sequencing TCRalpha and TCRbeta repertoires over time. Two young, previously healthy adult volunteers made up the cohort, one male and one female.

Taken from the germline V gene, the CDR1 and CDR2 loops are MNHEY and SVGAGI. The CDR3 sequence holds 15 residues, the cysteine and phenylalanine included. The CDR3 DNA has 45 bases and is translated from base 1. V lost 1 base and J lost 6 bases; the stretch between them is 16 bases long. General conclusions and limits of the study: Some responding clones were found in pre-infection memory, which suggests that pre-existing cross-reactive memory T cells took part in the SARS-CoV-2 response. From day 15 to 85, contracting clones showed balanced CD4/CD8 phenotypes, whereas a second wave of clones that expanded from day 15 to 37 leaned towards CD4+. Contracting CD4+ clones turned up mainly in the CM and EM memory subsets, whereas EMRA was where CD8+ clones were enriched. The study covered only two mild cases, and larger cohorts including severe cases with pre-infection samples were considered necessary. The second-wave clones that peaked on day 37 were not confirmed to be SARS-CoV-2 specific.

Sequencing relied on an Illumina NovaSeq 6000. Using 5'RACE with constant-segment primers, TCRalpha and TCRbeta cDNA libraries were constructed, with sample barcodes and unique molecular identifiers added in the process. RNA was extracted from every sample with Trizol reagent. Amplification of the libraries took two PCR steps, and the second step added a second sample barcode plus Illumina TruSeq adapters. Sequencing of libraries was performed on an Illumina NovaSeq with 2 x 150 bp paired-end reads. The study's own analysis went as follows. The reads were demultiplexed and collapsed into UMI-guided consensus sequences using migec v1.2.7. Using mixcr v2.1.11, the UMI consensuses were aligned to TRA and TRB V and J templates and assembled into clonotypes. A clonotype was counted as expanded or contracted only when both edgeR and NoisET called the clonotype significant, with the noise models trained on biological replicates. For edgeR calls, the cutoffs were a false discovery rate-adjusted p below 0.01 and a log2 fold-change threshold of 1. As an exploratory analysis of dynamics, max-normalized trajectories of the 1000 most abundant clonotypes were examined with PCA combined with hierarchical clustering. The CD4 or CD8 phenotype of responding clones was assigned using the separately sequenced CD4+ and CD8+ repertoires. Starting from the raw public reads, TCRdb applied fastp trimming at Q25, assembled clones with MiXCR and retained in-frame beta chains. Every CDR3 protein is listed once, alongside the most common genes and DNA of its rows. The V and J calls shown here were made by TCRdb, not taken from the authors' results. The table for this sample lists 250,000 to 300,000 distinct CDR3 sequences; 15% to 20% of them were counted only once. The ten largest clones represent more than 20% of the sample.

PBMCs were isolated by Ficoll-Paque density gradient centrifugation. Specimen: PBMCs or a T cell subset sorted from them (not recorded which). The origin of this receptor is a man between 18 and 35 years old who had mild COVID-19 (a few samples of this study predate the infection). The sample titles of this study are shuffled in the database, so cell type and time point are left out; the donor was told from shared clones. This sequence uses TRBV6-5 and TRBJ2-7; the D gene is tentatively TRBD1 or TRBD2, each matching 6 bases. The DNA sequence reads TGTGCCAGCAGTTACTTCCCGGGACGGGGGCTCGAGCAGTACTTC. Its amino acids are CASSYFPGRGLEQYF.